The clone carrying this TCR beta chain was detected a few times. What it binds is not known. The data were obtained in a study of identical twins. Germline CDR1 reads MNHNS; CDR2 reads SASEGT. J lost 4 bases, V lost 5 bases, and 6 bases had no gene match. The CDR3 is made up of 14 amino acids. TCRdb recomputed calls from the 5' RACE reads with MiXCR, one row per CDR3 protein. The data hold 140,000 to 150,000 distinct CDR3 sequences, with 3% to 4.5% observed a single time. General study points: The abundant beta clonotypes from cord blood had fewer insertions, and memory repertoires had none of this.

Input material: memory T cells sorted from blood. The chain has TRBV6-1 and TRBJ1-1; TRBD1 matches 8 bases. The receptor comes from a man younger than 35 in good health. The CDR3 here is CASSPGGAGTEAFF. The CDR3 coding sequence is TGTGCCAGCAGTCCAGGGGGCGCCGGCACTGAAGCTTTCTTT.